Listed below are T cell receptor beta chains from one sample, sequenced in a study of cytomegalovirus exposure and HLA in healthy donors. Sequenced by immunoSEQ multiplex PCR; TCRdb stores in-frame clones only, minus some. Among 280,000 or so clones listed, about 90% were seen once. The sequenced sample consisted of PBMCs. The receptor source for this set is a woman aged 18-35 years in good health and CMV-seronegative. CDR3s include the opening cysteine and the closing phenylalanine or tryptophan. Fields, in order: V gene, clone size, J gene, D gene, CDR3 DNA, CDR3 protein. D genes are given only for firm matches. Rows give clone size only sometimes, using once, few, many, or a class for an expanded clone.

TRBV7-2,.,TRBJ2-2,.,TGTGCCAGCAGCGCAGCGAACACCGGGGAGCTGTTTTTT,CASSAANTGELFF
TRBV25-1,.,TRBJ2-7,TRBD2,TGTGCCAGCAGTGATGTTAGCCGGGGGGGATTTTACGAGCAGTACTTC,CASSDVSRGGFYEQYF
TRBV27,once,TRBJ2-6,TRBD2,TGTGCCAGCACCCGGCTAGCGGATTACTCTGGGGCCAACGTCCTGACTTTC,CASTRLADYSGANVLTF
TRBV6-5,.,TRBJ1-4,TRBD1,TGTGCCAGCAGCCCTAGGGGGCCAACTAATGAAAAACTGTTTTTT,CASSPRGPTNEKLFF
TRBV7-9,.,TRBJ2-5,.,TGTGCCAGCAGCTTAAAAATTAACCAAGAGACCCAGTACTTC,CASSLKINQETQYF
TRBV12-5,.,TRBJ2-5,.,TGTGCTAGTGGTTTCACAGACCTTCAAGAGACCCAGTACTTC,CASGFTDLQETQYF
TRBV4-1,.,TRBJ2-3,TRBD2,TGCGCCAGCAGACAAAGGGCTAGCGGGGGCGCAGATACGCAGTATTTT,CASRQRASGGADTQYF
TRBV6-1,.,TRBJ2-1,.,TGTGCCAGCAGTCCACTCCCCGGCTCCTACAATGAGCAGTTCTTC,CASSPLPGSYNEQFF
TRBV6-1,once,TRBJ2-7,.,TGTGCCAGCAGTGAAGCGCCGGAGGGAACCTACGAGCAGTACTTC,CASSEAPEGTYEQYF
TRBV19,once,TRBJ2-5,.,TGTGCCAGTAGTATAAAAAGAGGCCCGCAAGAGACCCAGTACTTC,CASSIKRGPQETQYF
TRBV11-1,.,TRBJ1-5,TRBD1,TGTGCCAGCAGCTTGCCAGGGGGTCCCCAGCATTTT,CASSLPGGPQHF
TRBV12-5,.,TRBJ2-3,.,TGTGCTAGTGGTTTGCAACACGGGCGGGACTCAGATACGCAGTATTTT,CASGLQHGRDSDTQYF
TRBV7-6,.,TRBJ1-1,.,TGTGCCAGCAGTCCCAGGCCCAACTACACTGAAGCTTTCTTT,CASSPRPNYTEAFF
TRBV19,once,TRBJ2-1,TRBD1,TGTGCCAGTAGTCTCACGGACAGGGTAACCTACAATGAGCAGTTCTTC,CASSLTDRVTYNEQFF
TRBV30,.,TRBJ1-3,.,TGTGCCTGGACCCCGGGGGGGGCTGGAAACACCATATATTTT,CAWTPGGAGNTIYF
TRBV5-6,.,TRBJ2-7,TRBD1,TGTGCCAGCAGCCGACAGGGTGGCTACGAGCAGTACTTC,CASSRQGGYEQYF
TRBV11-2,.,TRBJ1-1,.,TGTGCCAGCCGGCGGTTTAACACTGAAGCTTTCTTT,CASRRFNTEAFF
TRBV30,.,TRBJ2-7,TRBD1,TGTGCCTGGAGTCACGGACAGGGCTACGAGCAGTACTTC,CAWSHGQGYEQYF
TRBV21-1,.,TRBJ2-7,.,TGTGCCAGCAGCAAAGCTCGGGGGCAGTACTTC,CASSKARGQYF
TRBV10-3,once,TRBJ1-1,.,TGTGCCATCAGTGGACAGTCCAACACTGAAGCTTTCTTT,CAISGQSNTEAFF
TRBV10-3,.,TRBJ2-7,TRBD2,TGTGCCACCACCGGGGGGGGGCGAACCTACGAGCAGTACTTC,CATTGGGRTYEQYF
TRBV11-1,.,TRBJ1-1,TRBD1,TGTGCCAGCAGCTTAGGTACAGGGGACTTGAACTCTGAAGCTTTCTTT,CASSLGTGDLNSEAFF
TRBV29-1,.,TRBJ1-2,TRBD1,TGCAGCGTTTCCGGGACAGGGAGTCAGGGCTACACCTTC,CSVSGTGSQGYTF
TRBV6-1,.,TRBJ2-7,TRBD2,TGTGCCAGCAGCGCGGGAGTTAAATACGAGCAGTACTTC,CASSAGVKYEQYF
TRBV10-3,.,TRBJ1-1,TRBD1,TGTGCCATCAGGACAGGGGGCTCAGTCACTGAAGCTTTCTTT,CAIRTGGSVTEAFF
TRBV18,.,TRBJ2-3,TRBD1,TGTGCCAGCTCACCCCAGGGGGCGGTGGATACGCAGTATTTT,CASSPQGAVDTQYF
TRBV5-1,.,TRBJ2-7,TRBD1,TGCGCCAGCAGCTCCTCGACAGGGGTAACCTACGAGCAGTACTTC,CASSSSTGVTYEQYF
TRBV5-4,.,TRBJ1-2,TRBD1,TGTGCCAGCAGCCCTAACAGGGGAAATGGCTACACCTTC,CASSPNRGNGYTF
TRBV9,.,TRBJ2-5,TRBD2,TGTGCCAGCAGCGCCAGTTCGGGACTAGCTGGGGAGACCCAGTACTTC,CASSASSGLAGETQYF
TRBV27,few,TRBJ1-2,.,TGTGCCAGCAGTTTATTCCAGGGAACTGGCTACACCTTC,CASSLFQGTGYTF
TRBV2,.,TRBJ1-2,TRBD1,TGTGCCAGCAGGACAGGGGGCTTTGGTGGCTACACCTTC,CASRTGGFGGYTF
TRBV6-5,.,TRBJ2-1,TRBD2,TGTGCCAGCAGTAGCGGGGGAATATACAATGAGCAGTTCTTC,CASSSGGIYNEQFF
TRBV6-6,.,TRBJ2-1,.,TGTGCCAGCAGCACCTACAATGAGCAGTTCTTC,CASSTYNEQFF
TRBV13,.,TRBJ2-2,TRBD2,TGTGCCAGCAGCTTAGCTGGACTAGCGGGGGGGCCCGGCGGGGAGCTGTTTTTT,CASSLAGLAGGPGGELFF
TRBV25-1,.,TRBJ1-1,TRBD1,TGTGCCAGCAGTGACTTCACAGGGGGCAGGGGGGGCACTGAAGCTTTCTTT,CASSDFTGGRGGTEAFF
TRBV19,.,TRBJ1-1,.,TGTGCCAGTAGTGTCCGGGGAAGTTTTATGAACACTGAAGCTTTCTTT,CASSVRGSFMNTEAFF
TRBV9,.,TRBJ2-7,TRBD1,TGTGCCAGCAGCGTAGCTCCAGGGGGCTCGAGGAACGAGCAGTACTTC,CASSVAPGGSRNEQYF
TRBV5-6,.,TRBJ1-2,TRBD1,TGTGCCAGCAGCTTGAGGGACAGGGCGTACACCTTC,CASSLRDRAYTF
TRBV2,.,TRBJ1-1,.,TGTGCCAGCGCCCGGCCTTTGGGGGCTGCCACTGAAGCTTTCTTT,CASARPLGAATEAFF
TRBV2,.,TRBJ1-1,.,TGTGCCAGCAGGATGACCAGGGGTGAAGCTTTCTTT,CASRMTRGEAFF
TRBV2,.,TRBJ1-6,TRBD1,TGTGCCAGCACAGGGGGAGGAGGGGCCCCCAATTCACCCCTCCACTTT,CASTGGGGAPNSPLHF
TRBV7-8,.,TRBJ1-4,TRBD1,TGTGCCAGCAGCCCAGGGACAGGATGGGAAAAACTGTTTTTT,CASSPGTGWEKLFF
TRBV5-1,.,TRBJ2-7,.,TGCGCCAGCACCCTGACAGCTACCTCTGGCGAGCAGTACTTC,CASTLTATSGEQYF
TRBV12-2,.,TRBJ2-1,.,TGTGCAAGTCGCTCCAAGACCCCACTAGCGGGGGGGCCTTTAATAGTTGAGCAGTTCTTC,CASRSKTPLAGGPLIVEQFF
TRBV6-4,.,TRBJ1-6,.,TGTGCCAGCAGTGAAGCTCTGGCAGGGGACTATAATTCACCCCTCCACTTT,CASSEALAGDYNSPLHF
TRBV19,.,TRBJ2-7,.,TGTGCCAGTAGTAACGGTCCTGGGCAGTACTTC,CASSNGPGQYF
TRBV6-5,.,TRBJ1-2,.,TGTGCCAGCAGGGATACAGGGATCGGTGGCTACACCTTC,CASRDTGIGGYTF
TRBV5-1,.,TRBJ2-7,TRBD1,TGCGCCAGCAGCCTGGACAGGGGCGACCACCTCCTCGATCAGTACTTC,CASSLDRGDHLLDQYF
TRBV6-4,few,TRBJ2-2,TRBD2,TGTGCCAGCAGTACTAGCGGAGGGAACACCGGGGAGCTGTTTTTT,CASSTSGGNTGELFF
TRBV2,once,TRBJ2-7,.,TGTGCCAGCAGTGAGACCCTGCGGGGCCAGCGCGAGCAGTACTTC,CASSETLRGQREQYF
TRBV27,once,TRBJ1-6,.,TGTGCCAGCAGTTTCAGGGGCGTCGAAGACTCCTATAATTCACCCCTCCACTTT,CASSFRGVEDSYNSPLHF
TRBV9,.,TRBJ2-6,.,TGTGCCAGCAGCCTAGAGGCCCACGGGGGGGCCAACGTCCTGACTTTC,CASSLEAHGGANVLTF
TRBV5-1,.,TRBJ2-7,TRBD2,TGCGCCAGCAGCTTGGGACTAGCGGGGGGGTTTACCGAGCAGTACTTC,CASSLGLAGGFTEQYF
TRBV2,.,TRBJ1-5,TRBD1,TGTGCCAGCAGTGTTCGACAGGGGATCTATAGCAATCAGCCCCAGCATTTT,CASSVRQGIYSNQPQHF
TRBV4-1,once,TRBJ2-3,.,TGCGCCAGCAGCCAAGAGGGGCAGGGAAATCAGCCCCAGTATTTT,CASSQEGQGNQPQYF
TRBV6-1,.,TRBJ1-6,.,TGTGCCAGCAGTGATAAAGAGGGTAGCTCCTATAATTCACCCCTCCACTTT,CASSDKEGSSYNSPLHF
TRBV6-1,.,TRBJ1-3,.,TGTGCCAGCAATCAGGGGTCAACCTCTGGAAACACCATATATTTT,CASNQGSTSGNTIYF
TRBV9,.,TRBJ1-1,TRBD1,TGTGCCAGCAGTGGACAGGGCGGCGTGAACACTGAAGCTTTCTTT,CASSGQGGVNTEAFF